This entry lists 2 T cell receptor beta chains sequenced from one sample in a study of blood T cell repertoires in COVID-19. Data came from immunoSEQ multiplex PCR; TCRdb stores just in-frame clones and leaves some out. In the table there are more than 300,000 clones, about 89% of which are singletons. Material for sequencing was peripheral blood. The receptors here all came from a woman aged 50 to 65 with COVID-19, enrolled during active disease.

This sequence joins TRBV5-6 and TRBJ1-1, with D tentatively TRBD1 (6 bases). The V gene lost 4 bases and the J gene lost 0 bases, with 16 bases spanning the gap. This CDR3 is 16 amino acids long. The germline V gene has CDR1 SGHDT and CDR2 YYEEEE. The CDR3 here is CASSDPGDGMNTEAFF. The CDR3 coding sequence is TGTGCCAGCAGCGACCCAGGGGATGGAATGAACACTGAAGCTTTCTTT.

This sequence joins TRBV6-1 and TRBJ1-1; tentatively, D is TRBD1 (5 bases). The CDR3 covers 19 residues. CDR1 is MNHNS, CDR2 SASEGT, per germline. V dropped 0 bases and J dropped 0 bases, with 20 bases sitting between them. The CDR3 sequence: CASSEAGGGGVRVNTEAFF. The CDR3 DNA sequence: TGTGCCAGCAGTGAAGCGGGGGGGGGTGGAGTTCGAGTGAACACTGAAGCTTTCTTT.